These 15 T cell receptor beta chains originate from one sample sequenced in a study of CD8 T cells in Susac syndrome. Random-hexamer reverse transcription was applied to about 0.5 to 1 ug RNA. TCRdb redid the calling of the immunoSEQ multiplex PCR reads with MiXCR, one entry per CDR3 protein. Counted here are around 130,000 distinct CDR3 sequences, 65% to 90% occurring once; the ten biggest clones make up roughly 0.5%. The sequenced sample consisted of CD8+ T cells from PBMCs. The source of these receptors is a human donor with multiple sclerosis.

The V call is TRBV14, the J call TRBJ2-7, with TRBD2 identical over 7 bases. CDR1 SGHDN and CDR2 FVKESK come from the germline V gene. This CDR3 is 14 amino acids long. CDR3 in amino acids: CASSQDEGREGFFV. The DNA for the CDR3 is TGTGCCAGCAGCCAAGATGAAGGCAGGGAGGGTTTTTTCGTC.

The chain employs TRBV19 and TRBJ1-1; possibly TRBD1 for D (5 bases). With 6 bases removed from V and 5 bases from J, the gap between germline ends came to 16 bases. The CDR3 totals 14 residues. CDR1 is LNHDA and CDR2 is SQIVND in the germline V gene (reference sequence). CDR3 DNA: TGTGCCAGTAGACCTGATTTAGAGGGGACTGAAGCTTTCTTT. This translates into CASRPDLEGTEAFF.

The chain couples TRBV5-1 to TRBJ1-6; D is ambiguous. V was pared by 0 bases and J by 2 bases, with 15 bases between. CDR1 is SGHRS, CDR2 YFSETQ, per germline. The CDR3 length is 18 residues. The CDR3 region is CASSLGDRVYTYNSPLHF. The CDR3 nucleotides are TGCGCCAGCAGCTTGGGCGACCGCGTCTATACCTATAATTCACCCCTCCACTTT.

The chain has TRBV19 and TRBJ1-1; D is undetermined. The germline V gene has CDR1 LNHDA and CDR2 SQIVND (reference sequence). The V end lost 8 bases, the J end lost 1 base, and 8 bases lay between the germline ends. The CDR3 spans 12 residues. Here the CDR3 reads CASVQENTEAFF. The CDR3 nucleotides read TGTGCCAGTGTCCAGGAGAACACTGAAGCTTTCTTT. Full variable domain (missing parts from reference TRBV19 and TRBJ1-1): DGGITQSPKYLFRKEGQNVTLSCEQNLNHDAMYWYRQDPGQGLRLIYYSQIVNDFQKGDIAEGYSVSREKKESFPLTVTSAQKNPTAFYLCASVQENTEAFFGQGTRLTVV.

V and J are TRBV30 and TRBJ1-1; the D is unclear. Germline V gives CDR1 GTSNPN, CDR2 SVGIG (reference sequence). The CDR3 has 14 amino acids. Trimming removed 0 bases from V and 0 bases from J, with 8 bases in between. The DNA of the CDR3 is TGTGCCTGGAGTGTTGGGCTCATGAACACTGAAGCTTTCTTT. Translation: CAWSVGLMNTEAFF.

The genes are TRBV2 and TRBJ1-1, with D unclear. V gave up 1 base and J gave up 4 bases, with 10 bases separating them. Per the germline V gene, CDR1 is SNHLY and CDR2 is FYNNEI. The CDR3 covers 14 residues. CDR3 bases: TGTGCCAGCAGTGAAGGCCTTTCCTCCACTGAAGCTTTCTTT. Its translation: CASSEGLSSTEAFF.

The chain links TRBV7-9 to TRBJ2-2; D remains ambiguous. Trimming left V 5 bases short and J 10 bases short, with 17 bases between. The CDR3 runs to 14 residues. From germline, CDR1 is SEHNR and CDR2 FQNEAQ (reference sequence). For the CDR3, the DNA is TGTGCCAGCAGCCCCCCATCCGGGTTCCCGGAGCTGTTTTTT. This encodes CASSPPSGFPELFF.

The rearrangement joins TRBV27 to TRBJ2-7; the match to TRBD1 covers 7 bases. V lost 5 bases to trimming and J lost 0 bases; unmatched junction nucleotides: 1. The CDR3 is made up of 13 amino acids. Germline V lookup: CDR1 MNHEY, CDR2 SMNVEV (reference sequence). In DNA, the CDR3 is TGTGCCAGCAGTCGGGACAGCTCCTACGAGCAGTACTTC. Translating gives CASSRDSSYEQYF.

The J gene is TRBJ2-3, the V gene TRBV7-9, with unresolved D. The CDR3 sequence is 16 residues long. The V end was cut by 5 bases, the J end by 2 bases, with 17 bases between. Germline loops: CDR1 SEHNR, CDR2 FQNEAQ (reference sequence). CDR3 sequence: CASSVYRISLTDTQYF. CDR3 DNA sequence: TGTGCCAGCAGCGTATACAGAATCAGCCTCACAGATACGCAGTATTTT.

The chain couples TRBV4-2 to TRBJ2-3; a weak D match, TRBD2 (6 bases). There are 16 residues in the CDR3. Per germline, CDR1 LGHNA and CDR2 YNFKEQ. Trimming cost V 0 bases and J 3 bases, with 13 bases left between them. Here the CDR3 reads CASSQDYGGETDTQYF. DNA for the CDR3: TGTGCCAGCAGCCAAGATTACGGCGGGGAGACAGATACGCAGTATTTT.

The V call is TRBV5-5, the J call TRBJ1-2, with 9 bases aligning to TRBD1. Germline V gene sequence: CDR1 SGHKS, CDR2 YYEKEE (reference sequence). The length of the CDR3 is 16 residues. V lost 1 base, J lost 4 bases, and 8 bases stayed unmatched. DNA for the CDR3: TGTGCCAGCAGCTTGATTCCGGGACAGGGTGGCTATGGCTACACCTTC. It is translated as CASSLIPGQGGYGYTF.

The V gene is TRBV4-1, the J gene TRBJ1-1; 7 positions match TRBD1. The CDR3 loop spans 15 amino acids. CDR1 MGHRA and CDR2 YSYEKL come from the germline V gene. V was clipped by 2 bases and J by 3 bases; unmatched bases: 6. CDR3 region: CASSQTGTDDTEAFF. CDR3 nucleotide sequence: TGCGCCAGCAGCCAAACCGGGACAGACGACACTGAAGCTTTCTTT.

The rearrangement joins TRBV19 to TRBJ1-5; D is unresolved. Trimming pared 5 bases from V and 8 bases from J, leaving 19 bases between. There are 15 residues in the CDR3. The germline V gene has CDR1 LNHDA and CDR2 SQIVND (reference sequence). This CDR3 reads CASSWGGRASKPQHF. For the CDR3, the DNA is TGTGCCAGTAGTTGGGGAGGGCGAGCCTCGAAGCCCCAGCATTTT.

The V gene is TRBV28, the J gene TRBJ1-3, with D tentatively TRBD1 (5 bases). V dropped 1 base and J dropped 4 bases, with 11 bases sitting between them. The CDR3 runs to 15 residues. The germline V gene has CDR1 MDHEN and CDR2 SYDVKM. Here the CDR3 DNA reads TGTGCCAGCAGTTTATTTGGCCCAGGGGGAAACACCATATATTTT. Translated: CASSLFGPGGNTIYF. Variable domain in full (rest from reference TRBV28 and TRBJ1-3): DVKVTQSSRYLVKRTGEKVFLECVQDMDHENMFWYRQDPGLGLRLIYFSYDVKMKEKGDIPEGYSVSREKKERFSLILESASTNQTSMYLCASSLFGPGGNTIYFGEGSWLTVV.

The V and J genes are TRBV12-3 or TRBV12-4 and TRBJ1-2; no firm D call. Trimming cost V 0 bases and J 0 bases, with 5 bases left between them. The CDR3 covers 14 residues. DNA for the CDR3: TGTGCCAGCAGTTTAGCGGGGACTAACTATGGCTACACCTTC. Encoded protein: CASSLAGTNYGYTF.